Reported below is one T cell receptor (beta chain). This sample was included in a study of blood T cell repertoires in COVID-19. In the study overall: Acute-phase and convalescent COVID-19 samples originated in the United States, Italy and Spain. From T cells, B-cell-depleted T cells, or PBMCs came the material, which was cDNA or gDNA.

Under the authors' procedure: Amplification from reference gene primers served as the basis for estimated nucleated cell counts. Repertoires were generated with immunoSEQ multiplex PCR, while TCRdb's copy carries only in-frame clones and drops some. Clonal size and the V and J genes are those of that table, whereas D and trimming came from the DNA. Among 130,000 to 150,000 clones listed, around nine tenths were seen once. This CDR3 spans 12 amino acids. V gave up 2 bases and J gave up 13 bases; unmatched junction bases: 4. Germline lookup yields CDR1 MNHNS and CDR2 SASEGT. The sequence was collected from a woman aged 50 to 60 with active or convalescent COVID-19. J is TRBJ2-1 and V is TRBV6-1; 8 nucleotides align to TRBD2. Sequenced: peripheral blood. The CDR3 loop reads CASSEPGLGQFF. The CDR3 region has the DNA TGTGCCAGCAGTGAACCGGGACTAGGACAGTTCTTC.